The 2 T cell receptor beta chains reported below all come from one sample, sequenced in a study of cytomegalovirus exposure and HLA in healthy donors. Sequenced by immunoSEQ multiplex PCR; TCRdb stores in-frame clones only, minus some. The repertoire holds around 200,000 clones, with 88% as singletons. The sample consisted of PBMCs. The receptors come from a woman aged 18-30 years in good health and CMV-seronegative.

The chain uses TRBV5-6 and TRBJ2-3, with a possible D match to TRBD2 (5 bases). This CDR3 has 13 residues. CDR1 SGHDT and CDR2 YYEEEE come from the germline V gene. Trimming stripped 1 base from V and 6 bases from J, with 9 bases between. The CDR3 DNA reads as TGTGCCAGCAGCTTGAGGGAGAGGGATACGCAGTATTTT. Amino acids: CASSLRERDTQYF.

This sequence joins TRBV7-9 and TRBJ2-7; a weak D match, TRBD1 (7 bases). Germline V lookup: CDR1 SEHNR, CDR2 FQNEAQ (reference sequence). The ends were cut back, 0 bases at V and 5 bases at J, with 14 bases in the middle. CDR3 length equals 15 residues. The CDR3: CASSLAIRGENEQYF. For the CDR3, the DNA is TGTGCCAGCAGCTTAGCAATCAGGGGGGAAAACGAGCAGTACTTC.